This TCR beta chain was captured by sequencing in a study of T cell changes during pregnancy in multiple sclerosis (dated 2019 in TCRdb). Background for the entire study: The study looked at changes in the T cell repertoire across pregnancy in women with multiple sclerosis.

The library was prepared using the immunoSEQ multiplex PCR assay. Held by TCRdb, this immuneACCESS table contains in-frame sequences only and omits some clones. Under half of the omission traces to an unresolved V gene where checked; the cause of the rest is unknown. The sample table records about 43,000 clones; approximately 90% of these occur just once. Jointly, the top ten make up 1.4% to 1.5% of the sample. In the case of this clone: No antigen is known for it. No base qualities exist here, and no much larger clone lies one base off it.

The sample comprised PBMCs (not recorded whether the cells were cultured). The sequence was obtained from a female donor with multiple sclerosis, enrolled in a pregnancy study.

The CDR3 region has the sequence CASSFRDNQPQHF. The base sequence is TGTGCCAGCAGCTTCCGCGATAATCAGCCCCAGCATTTT. Recombination joined TRBV7-2 with TRBJ1-5, with no confident D gene call. CDR1 and CDR2 (SGHTA, FQGNSA) derive from the germline V gene. The CDR3, from cysteine to phenylalanine, totals 13 residues. Only the CDR3 portion is preserved as DNA: 39 bases, with reading frame beginning at the first base. V is pared back by 3 bases and J by 4 bases, with 7 bases lying between the germline termini.